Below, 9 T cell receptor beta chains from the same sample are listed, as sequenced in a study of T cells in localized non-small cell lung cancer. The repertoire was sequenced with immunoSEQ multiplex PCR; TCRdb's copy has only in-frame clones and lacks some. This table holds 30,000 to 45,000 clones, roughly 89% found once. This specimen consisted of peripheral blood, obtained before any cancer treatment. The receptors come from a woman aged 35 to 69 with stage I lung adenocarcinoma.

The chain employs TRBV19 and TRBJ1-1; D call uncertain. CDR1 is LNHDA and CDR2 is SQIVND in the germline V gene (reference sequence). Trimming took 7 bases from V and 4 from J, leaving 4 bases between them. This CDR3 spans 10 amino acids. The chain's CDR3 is CASKATEAFF. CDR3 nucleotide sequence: TGTGCCAGTAAGGCCACTGAAGCTTTCTTT.

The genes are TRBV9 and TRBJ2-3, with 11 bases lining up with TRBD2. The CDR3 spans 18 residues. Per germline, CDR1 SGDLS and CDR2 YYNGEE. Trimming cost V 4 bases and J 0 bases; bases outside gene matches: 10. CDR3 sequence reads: CASSPRGSGGASTDTQYF. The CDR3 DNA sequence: TGTGCCAGCAGCCCCCGGGGTAGCGGGGGGGCGAGCACAGATACGCAGTATTTT.

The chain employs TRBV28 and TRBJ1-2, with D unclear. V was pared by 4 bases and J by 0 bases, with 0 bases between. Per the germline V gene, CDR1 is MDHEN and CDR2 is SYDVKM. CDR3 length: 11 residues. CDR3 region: CASSSNYGYTF. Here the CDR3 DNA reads TGTGCCAGCAGTTCTAACTATGGCTACACCTTC.

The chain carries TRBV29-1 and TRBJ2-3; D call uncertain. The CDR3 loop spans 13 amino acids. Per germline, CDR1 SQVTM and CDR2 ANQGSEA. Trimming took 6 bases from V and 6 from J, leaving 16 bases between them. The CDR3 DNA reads TGCAGCGTCCTCCATACAGTGTACGATACGCAGTATTTT. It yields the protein CSVLHTVYDTQYF.

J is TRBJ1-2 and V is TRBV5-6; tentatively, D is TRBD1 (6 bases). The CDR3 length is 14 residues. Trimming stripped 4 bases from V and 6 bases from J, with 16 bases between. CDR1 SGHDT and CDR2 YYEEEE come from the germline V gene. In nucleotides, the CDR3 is TGTGCCAGCAGCGATTTACAGGGTGGGGATGGCTACACCTTC. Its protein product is CASSDLQGGDGYTF.

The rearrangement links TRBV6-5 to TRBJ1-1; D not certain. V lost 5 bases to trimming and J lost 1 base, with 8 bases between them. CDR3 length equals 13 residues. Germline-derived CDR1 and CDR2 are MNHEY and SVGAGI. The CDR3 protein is CASSPNRNTEAFF. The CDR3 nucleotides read TGTGCCAGCAGTCCGAACAGGAACACTGAAGCTTTCTTT.

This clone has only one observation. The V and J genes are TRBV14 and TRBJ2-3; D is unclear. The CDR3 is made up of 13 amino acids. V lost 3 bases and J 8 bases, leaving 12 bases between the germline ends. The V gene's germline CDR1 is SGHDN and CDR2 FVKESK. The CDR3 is CASSQGQTGTQYF. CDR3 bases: TGTGCCAGCAGCCAGGGCCAGACTGGTACGCAGTATTTT.

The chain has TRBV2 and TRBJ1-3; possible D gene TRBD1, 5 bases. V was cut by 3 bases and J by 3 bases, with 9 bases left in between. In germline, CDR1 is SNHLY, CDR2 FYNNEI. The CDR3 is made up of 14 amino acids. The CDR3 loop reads CASSDRQGGNTIYF. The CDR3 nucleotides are TGTGCCAGCAGTGACAGGCAGGGTGGAAACACCATATATTTT.

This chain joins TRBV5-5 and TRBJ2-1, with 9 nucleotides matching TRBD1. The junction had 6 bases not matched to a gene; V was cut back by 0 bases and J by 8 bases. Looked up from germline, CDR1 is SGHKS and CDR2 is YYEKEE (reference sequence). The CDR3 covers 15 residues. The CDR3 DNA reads TGTGCCAGCAGCTTGGATGGACAGGGGACCCATGAGCAGTTCTTC. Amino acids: CASSLDGQGTHEQFF.